Shown below are 19 T cell receptor beta chains from a single sample sequenced in a study of vaccination effects on CD4 cells after COVID-19. Clones were sequenced by immunoSEQ multiplex PCR, and TCRdb holds only the in-frame ones, with some missing. This sample has some 68,000 clones; roughly 80% occur once, and the top ten carry roughly 3.5%. Antigen-specific CD4+ T cell clonotypes were called by their expansion after viral peptide-pool culture in ViraFEST. Researchers isolated CD4+ T cells once approximately 10 days of culture had elapsed. Vaccine recipients had no previous SARS-CoV-2 infection; their nucleocapsid antibodies were negative. No antigen is known for these receptors. Sequencing used CD4+ T cells from PBMCs cultured with HCoV-OC43 spike peptides, obtained before COVID-19 vaccination. Subset of the sample: HCoV-OC43 spike overlapping peptide pool stimulation. These receptors originate from a human donor who received a COVID-19 vaccine.

V and J are TRBV7-9 and TRBJ2-7; 8 nucleotides line up with TRBD1. This CDR3 comprises 15 residues. V lost 5 bases and J lost 2; bases outside the gene matches: 8. Germline V gene sequence: CDR1 SEHNR, CDR2 FQNEAQ (reference sequence). The CDR3 loop is CASSTMDRDPYEQYV. CDR3 sequence (DNA): TGTGCCAGCAGCACGATGGACAGGGATCCCTACGAGCAGTACGTC.

This chain joins TRBV7-8 and TRBJ2-7; no firm D call. Germline assignment: CDR1 SGHVS and CDR2 FQNEAQ. V lost 0 bases to trimming and J lost 4 bases, with 7 bases between them. CDR3 length equals 13 residues. In nucleotides, the CDR3 is TGTGCCAGCAGCTTAGCGAGCAGATACGAGCAGTACGTC. Amino acids: CASSLASRYEQYV.

This clone has a single count. This chain joins TRBV7-2 and TRBJ2-5; perhaps TRBD1 as D (5 bases). The V end lost 5 bases, the J end lost 4 bases, and 17 bases lay between the germline ends. In germline, CDR1 is SGHTA, CDR2 FQGNSA. The CDR3 runs 15 residues. CDR3 residues: CASSAQTSGSETQYF. The DNA for the CDR3 is TGTGCCAGCAGCGCGCAGACGTCAGGGTCAGAGACCCAGTACTTC.

This chain connects TRBV10-3 to TRBJ2-3; maybe TRBD2 (6 bases). The CDR3 runs 12 residues. Trimming removed 8 bases at V and 7 bases at J, with 13 bases between. Per germline, CDR1 ENHRY and CDR2 SYGVKD. In DNA, the CDR3 is TGTGCCATCTCGCCTGGGGGGAATACGCAGTATTTT. Protein: CAISPGGNTQYF.

This chain links TRBV6-7 with TRBJ2-7, with D tentatively TRBD2 (5 bases). TRBV6-7 is flagged as an ORF with uncertain function. The V end was cut by 4 bases, the J end by 6 bases, with 10 bases between. The CDR3 runs 12 residues. In nucleotides, the CDR3 is TGTGCCAGCAGTTGTCGGGATCGCGAGCAGTACGTC. It translates to CASSCRDREQYV.

V is TRBV5-4 and J is TRBJ2-6; D unresolved. The CDR3 is 15 amino acids. Trimming removed 0 bases from V and 2 bases from J, with 6 bases in between. Germline assignment: CDR1 SGHNT and CDR2 YYREEE (reference sequence). In DNA form, the CDR3 reads TGTGCCAGCAGCTTGGCAGGTGCTGGGGCCAACGTCCTGACTTTC. Translated, it gives CASSLAGAGANVLTF.

This clone was observed once. This chain connects TRBV5-1 to TRBJ2-3, with 11 bases aligning to TRBD2. Germline trimming cut 0 bases from V and 4 bases from J; bases unmatched to any gene: 4. CDR1 and CDR2 from the germline V gene are SGHRS and YFSETQ. The CDR3 consists of 16 residues. CDR3 DNA: TGCGCCAGCAGCTTGGGCGGGACTAGCGGCCCAGATACGCAGTATTTT. Translated, it gives CASSLGGTSGPDTQYF.

The V gene is TRBV19, the J gene TRBJ2-2; possible D gene TRBD1, 6 bases. Trimming took off 10 bases at V and 4 bases at J, with 19 bases between the two ends. Germline loops: CDR1 LNHDA, CDR2 SQIVND (reference sequence). This CDR3 has 15 amino acids. The CDR3 DNA reads TGTGCCACCTTAGGGGGACGTGGTCGCACCGGGGAGCTGTTTTTT. It codes for CATLGGRGRTGELFF.

This chain connects TRBV10-2 to TRBJ1-3, with D hard to call. Germline loops: CDR1 WSHSY, CDR2 SAAADI. The CDR3 spans 15 residues. V lost 2 bases, J lost 0 bases, and 8 bases lay in between. The CDR3 DNA reads TGCGCCAGCAGTGAGATGCGGGACTCTGGAAACACCATATATTTT. Residues: CASSEMRDSGNTIYF.

This chain links TRBV10-3 with TRBJ2-5, with 7 bases that match TRBD1. Germline V gene sequence: CDR1 ENHRY, CDR2 SYGVKD. V lost 6 bases and J lost 5; bases outside the gene matches: 0. This CDR3 contains 11 residues. CDR3 bases: TGTGCCATCAGCAGGGGGGAGACCCAGTACTTC. As protein: CAISRGETQYF.

CDR3 DNA: TGTGCCAGCAGACGGGACAGGGACCAGCCCCAGCATTTT. Translating it yields CASRRDRDQPQHF. The rearrangement uses TRBV2 and TRBJ1-5; 9 bases line up with TRBD1. This CDR3 region has 13 residues. Per the germline V gene, CDR1 is SNHLY and CDR2 is FYNNEI. Unmatched junction bases numbered 4, after V lost 6 bases and J lost 7 bases.

The chain employs TRBV4-3 and TRBJ2-6, with no clear D. This CDR3 is 17 amino acids long. The ends were cut back, 0 bases at V and 0 bases at J, with 9 bases in the middle. Germline V gene sequence: CDR1 LGHNA, CDR2 YSLEER. The CDR3 coding sequence is TGCGCCAGCAGCCAAGACTTTCAGAGCTCTGGGGCCAACGTCCTGACTTTC. The encoded protein is CASSQDFQSSGANVLTF.

This chain uses TRBV7-2 with TRBJ1-6, with D tentatively TRBD1 (6 bases). The CDR3 sequence is 15 residues long. Germline-derived CDR1 and CDR2 are SGHTA and FQGNSA. The germline V and J ends were trimmed by 4 bases and 7 bases, with 14 bases remaining between them. The CDR3 here is CASSSQGEGNSPLHF. The CDR3 region has the DNA TGTGCCAGCAGCTCACAGGGCGAAGGGAATTCACCCCTCCACTTT.

The gene calls are TRBV5-1 and TRBJ2-3; D possibly corresponds to TRBD2 (5 bases). The length of the CDR3 is 14 residues. The V end lost 4 bases, the J end lost 4 bases, and 13 bases lay between the germline ends. Germline CDR1 SGHRS, CDR2 YFSETQ. The CDR3: CASSVSVSADTQYF. CDR3 in DNA: TGCGCCAGCAGCGTTAGCGTATCTGCAGATACGCAGTATTTT.

The chain is built from TRBV7-9 and TRBJ2-2, with D unclear. Germline CDR1 and CDR2: SEHNR and FQNEAQ (reference sequence). This CDR3 spans 16 amino acids. The ends were cut back, 1 base at V and 3 bases at J, with 12 bases in the middle. Written as DNA, the CDR3 is TGTGCCAGCAGCTTAGGATATGGGGTTGACACCGGGGAGCTGTTTTTT. Translation gives CASSLGYGVDTGELFF.

J is TRBJ1-2 and V is TRBV28; 8 nucleotides agree with TRBD1. CDR3 length: 13 residues. In germline, CDR1 is MDHEN, CDR2 SYDVKM. V was clipped by 6 bases and J by 2 bases; unmatched bases: 2. CDR3 loop: CASSRTGNYGYTF. The CDR3 DNA reads TGTGCCAGCAGCCGGACAGGGAACTATGGCTACACCTTC.

In its sample, this clone was seen a few times. The chain employs TRBV30 and TRBJ2-5, with D possibly TRBD2 on 5 matching bases. The CDR3 is made up of 14 amino acids. V lost 4 bases, J lost 2 bases, and 14 bases lay in between. Per the germline V gene, CDR1 is GTSNPN and CDR2 is SVGIG (reference sequence). CDR3 sequence: CAWTLGRRQETQYF. The CDR3 DNA reads TGTGCCTGGACCTTAGGCCGGAGGCAAGAGACCCAGTACTTC.

J is TRBJ2-3 and V is TRBV7-2, with TRBD1 identical over 7 bases. The V and J ends lost 5 bases and 0 bases, in that order; junction bases with no gene match: 8. The CDR3 has 16 amino acids. Germline values: CDR1 SGHTA, CDR2 FQGNSA. In DNA, the CDR3 is TGTGCCAGCAGCAGAGGGGGCCCCCTTAGCACAGATACGCAGTATTTT. Protein sequence: CASSRGGPLSTDTQYF.

The rearrangement links TRBV4-1 to TRBJ2-5, with D uncertain. CDR3 length: 15 amino acids. V lost 0 bases and J 5 bases, leaving 13 bases between the germline ends. Germline V gives CDR1 MGHRA, CDR2 YSYEKL. CDR3 sequence (DNA): TGCGCCAGCAGCCAAGATCTGTTAGTAAGGGAGACCCAGTACTTC. It translates to CASSQDLLVRETQYF.